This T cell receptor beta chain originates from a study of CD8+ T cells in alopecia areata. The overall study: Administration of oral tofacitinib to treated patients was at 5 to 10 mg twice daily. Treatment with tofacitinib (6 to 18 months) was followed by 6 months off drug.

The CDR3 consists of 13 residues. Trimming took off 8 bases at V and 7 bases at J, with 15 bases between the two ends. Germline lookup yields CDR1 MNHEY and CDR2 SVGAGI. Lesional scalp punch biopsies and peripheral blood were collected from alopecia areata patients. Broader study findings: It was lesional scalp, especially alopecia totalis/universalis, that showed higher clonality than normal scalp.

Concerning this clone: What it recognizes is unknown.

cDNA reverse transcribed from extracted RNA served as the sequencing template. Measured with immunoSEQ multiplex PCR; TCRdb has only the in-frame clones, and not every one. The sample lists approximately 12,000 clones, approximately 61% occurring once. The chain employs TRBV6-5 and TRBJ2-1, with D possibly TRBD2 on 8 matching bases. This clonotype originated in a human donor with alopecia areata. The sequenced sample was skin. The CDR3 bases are TGTGCCAGCCTTATAGCGGGACAGAATGAGCAGTTCTTC. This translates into CASLIAGQNEQFF.